This T cell receptor beta chain is drawn from a study of patients and donors after allogeneic stem cell transplantation. Germline lookup yields CDR1 LNHDA and CDR2 SQIVND (reference sequence). The CDR3 is made up of 15 amino acids. V was clipped by 1 base and J by 1 base, with 11 bases between them. TCRdb recomputed calls from the RT-PCR reads with MiXCR, one row per CDR3 protein. The table lists 150,000 to 250,000 distinct CDR3 sequences, 35% to 50% of them singletons. This chain uses TRBV19 with TRBJ2-7; D is perhaps TRBD1 or TRBD2 (5 bases each). The receptor was isolated from a human donor who was either an allogeneic HSCT recipient or a stem cell or donor lymphocyte infusion donor (not recorded which). It is not recorded whose cells these are; they may come from a transplant donor. Sample: blood, either unsorted or a sorted T cell fraction (not recorded which). CDR3 bases: TGTGCCAGTAGTATAGGATCTGAGGGGTCCTACGAGCAGTACTTC. Amino acids: CASSIGSEGSYEQYF.